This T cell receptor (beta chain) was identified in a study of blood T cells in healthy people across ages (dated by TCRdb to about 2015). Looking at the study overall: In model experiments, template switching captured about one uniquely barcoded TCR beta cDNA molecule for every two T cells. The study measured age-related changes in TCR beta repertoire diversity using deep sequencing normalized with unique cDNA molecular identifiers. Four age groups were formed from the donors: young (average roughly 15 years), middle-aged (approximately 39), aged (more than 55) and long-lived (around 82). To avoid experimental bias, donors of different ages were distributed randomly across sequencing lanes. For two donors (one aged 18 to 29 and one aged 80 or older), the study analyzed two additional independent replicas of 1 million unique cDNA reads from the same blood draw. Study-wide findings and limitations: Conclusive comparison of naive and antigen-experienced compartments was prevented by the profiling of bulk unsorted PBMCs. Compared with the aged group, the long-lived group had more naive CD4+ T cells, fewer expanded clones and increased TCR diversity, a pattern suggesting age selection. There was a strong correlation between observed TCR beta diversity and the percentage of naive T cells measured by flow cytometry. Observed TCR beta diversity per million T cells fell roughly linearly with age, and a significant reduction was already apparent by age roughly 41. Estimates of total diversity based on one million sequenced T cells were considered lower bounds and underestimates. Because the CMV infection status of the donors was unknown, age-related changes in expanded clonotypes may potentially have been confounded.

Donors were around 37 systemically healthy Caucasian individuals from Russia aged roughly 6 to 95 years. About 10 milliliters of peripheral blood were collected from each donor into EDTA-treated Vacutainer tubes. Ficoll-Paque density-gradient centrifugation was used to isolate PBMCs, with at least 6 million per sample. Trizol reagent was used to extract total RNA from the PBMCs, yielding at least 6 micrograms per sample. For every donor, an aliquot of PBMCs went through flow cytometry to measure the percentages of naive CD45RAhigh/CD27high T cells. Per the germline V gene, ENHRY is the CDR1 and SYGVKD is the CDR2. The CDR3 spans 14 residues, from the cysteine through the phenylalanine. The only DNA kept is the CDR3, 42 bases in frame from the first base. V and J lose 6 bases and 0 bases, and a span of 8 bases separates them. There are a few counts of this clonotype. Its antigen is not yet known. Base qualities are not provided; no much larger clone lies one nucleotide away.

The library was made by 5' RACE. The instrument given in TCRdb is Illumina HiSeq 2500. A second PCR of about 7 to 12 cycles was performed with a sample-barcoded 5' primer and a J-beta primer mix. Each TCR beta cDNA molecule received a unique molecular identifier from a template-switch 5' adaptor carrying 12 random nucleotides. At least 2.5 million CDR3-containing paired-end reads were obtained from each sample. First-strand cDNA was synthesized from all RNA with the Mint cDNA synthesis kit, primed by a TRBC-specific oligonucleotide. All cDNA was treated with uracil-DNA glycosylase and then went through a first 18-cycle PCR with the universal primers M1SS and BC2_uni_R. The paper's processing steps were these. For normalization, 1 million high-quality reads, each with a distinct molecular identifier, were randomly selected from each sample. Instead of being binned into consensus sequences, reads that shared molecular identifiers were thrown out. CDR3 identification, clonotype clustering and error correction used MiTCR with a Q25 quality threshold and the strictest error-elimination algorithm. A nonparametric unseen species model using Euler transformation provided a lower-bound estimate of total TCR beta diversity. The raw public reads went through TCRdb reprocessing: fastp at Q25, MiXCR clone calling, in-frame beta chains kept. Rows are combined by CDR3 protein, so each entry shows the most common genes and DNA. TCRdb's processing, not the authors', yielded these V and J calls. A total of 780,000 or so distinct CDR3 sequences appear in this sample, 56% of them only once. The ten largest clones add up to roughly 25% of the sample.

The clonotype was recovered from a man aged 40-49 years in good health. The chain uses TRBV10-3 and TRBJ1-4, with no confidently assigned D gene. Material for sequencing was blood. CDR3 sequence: CAIRAGSTNEKLFF. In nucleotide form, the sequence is TGTGCCATCAGGGCCGGGTCAACTAATGAAAAACTGTTTTTT.